What follows describes a single TCR beta chain. Libraries were prepared by immunoSEQ multiplex PCR; TCRdb keeps only in-frame clonotypes and omits some of them. The sample has fewer than 200,000 clones, around 87% seen once. The sample originates from a study of blood T cell repertoires in COVID-19. On the study more broadly: Sources were T cells, B-cell-depleted T cells, or PBMCs; the material itself was cDNA or gDNA.

Germline CDR1 ENHRY, CDR2 SYGVKD. Losses at the gene ends were 6 bases for V and 0 bases for J; bases not matched to a gene: 10. The CDR3 spans 16 residues. The rearrangement joins TRBV10-3 to TRBJ2-7; 8 bases agree with TRBD1. This TCR was recovered from a woman between 65 and 79 years old with COVID-19, enrolled during active disease. Sequencing was carried out using peripheral blood. The CDR3 sequence is CAISPTRQGSSYEQYF. The CDR3 nucleotides are TGTGCCATCAGCCCTACCCGACAGGGGAGCTCCTACGAGCAGTACTTC.